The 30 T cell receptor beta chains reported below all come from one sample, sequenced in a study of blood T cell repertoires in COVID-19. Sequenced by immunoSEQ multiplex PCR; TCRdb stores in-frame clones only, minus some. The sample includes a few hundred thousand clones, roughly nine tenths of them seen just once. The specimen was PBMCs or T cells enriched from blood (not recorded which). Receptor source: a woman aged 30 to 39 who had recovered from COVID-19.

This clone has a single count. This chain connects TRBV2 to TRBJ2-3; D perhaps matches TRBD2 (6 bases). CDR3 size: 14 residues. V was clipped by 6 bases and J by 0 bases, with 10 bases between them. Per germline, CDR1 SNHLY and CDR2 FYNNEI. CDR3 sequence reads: CASRYRGSTDTQYF. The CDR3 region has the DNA TGTGCCAGCAGATACCGGGGGAGCACAGATACGCAGTATTTT.

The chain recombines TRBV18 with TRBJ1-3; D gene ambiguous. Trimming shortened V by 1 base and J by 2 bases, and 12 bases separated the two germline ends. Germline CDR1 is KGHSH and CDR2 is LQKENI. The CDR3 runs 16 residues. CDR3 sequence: CASSPLGSSTGNTIYF. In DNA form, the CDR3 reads TGTGCCAGCTCACCACTAGGGAGTTCGACTGGAAACACCATATATTTT.

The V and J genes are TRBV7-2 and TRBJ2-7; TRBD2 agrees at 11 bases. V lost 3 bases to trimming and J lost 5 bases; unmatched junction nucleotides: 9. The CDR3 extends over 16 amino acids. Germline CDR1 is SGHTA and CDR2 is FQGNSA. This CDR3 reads CASSLHTSGSGHEQYF. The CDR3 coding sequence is TGTGCCAGCAGCTTGCATACTAGCGGGAGCGGACACGAGCAGTACTTC.

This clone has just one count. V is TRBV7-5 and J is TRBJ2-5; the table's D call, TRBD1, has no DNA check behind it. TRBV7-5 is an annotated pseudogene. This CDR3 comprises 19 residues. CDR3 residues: CARSSVPDRGEGGEETQYF. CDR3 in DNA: TGTGCCAGAAGCTCCGTTCCGGACAGGGGAGAAGGGGGAGAAGAGACCCAGTACTTC.

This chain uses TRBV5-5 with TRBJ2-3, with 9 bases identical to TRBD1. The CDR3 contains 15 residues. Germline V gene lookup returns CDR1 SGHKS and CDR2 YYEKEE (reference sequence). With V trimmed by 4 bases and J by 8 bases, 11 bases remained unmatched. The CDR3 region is CASSRGDREISTQYF. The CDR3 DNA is TGTGCCAGCAGCCGGGGGGACAGGGAAATTTCTACGCAGTATTTT.

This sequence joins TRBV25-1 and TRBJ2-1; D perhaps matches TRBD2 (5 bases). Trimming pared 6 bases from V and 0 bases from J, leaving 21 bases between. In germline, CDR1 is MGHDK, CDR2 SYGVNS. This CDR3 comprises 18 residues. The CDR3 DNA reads TGTGCCAGCAGCAAACAGAGAGACTACCCTAGCTCCTACAATGAGCAGTTCTTC. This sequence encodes CASSKQRDYPSSYNEQFF.

CDR3 DNA sequence: TGTGCCAGCAGCCTCCAGGGCAATGAGCAGTTCTTC. Amino acid sequence: CASSLQGNEQFF. The rearrangement joins TRBV6-5 to TRBJ2-1; maybe TRBD1 (5 bases). Germline V gene lookup returns CDR1 MNHEY and CDR2 SVGAGI. CDR3 length: 12 amino acids. Between the trimmed V and J ends, which lost 6 bases and 6 bases, there was a span of 9 bases.

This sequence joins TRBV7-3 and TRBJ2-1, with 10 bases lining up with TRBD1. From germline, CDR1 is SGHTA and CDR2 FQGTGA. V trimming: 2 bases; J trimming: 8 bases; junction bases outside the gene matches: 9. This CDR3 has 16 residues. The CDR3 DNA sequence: TGTGCCAGCAGCTTAGGCTGGGGACAGGGGCCCCATGAGCAGTTCTTC. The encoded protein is CASSLGWGQGPHEQFF.

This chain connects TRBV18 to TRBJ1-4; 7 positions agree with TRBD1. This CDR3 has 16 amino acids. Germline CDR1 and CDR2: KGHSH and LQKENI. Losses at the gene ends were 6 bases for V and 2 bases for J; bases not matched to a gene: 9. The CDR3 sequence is CASSGAGGRTNEKLFF. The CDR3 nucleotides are TGTGCCAGCTCCGGAGCAGGGGGTCGTACTAATGAAAAACTGTTTTTT. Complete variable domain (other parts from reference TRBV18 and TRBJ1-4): NAGVMQNPRHLVRRRGQEARLRCSPMKGHSHVYWYRQLPEEGLKFMVYLQKENIIDESGMPKERFSAEFPKEGPSILRIQQVVRGDSAAYFCASSGAGGRTNEKLFFGSGTQLSVL.

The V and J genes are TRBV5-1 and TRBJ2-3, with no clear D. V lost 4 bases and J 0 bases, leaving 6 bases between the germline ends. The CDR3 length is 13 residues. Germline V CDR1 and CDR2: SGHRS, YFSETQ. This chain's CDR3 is CASSPTSTDTQYF. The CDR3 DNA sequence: TGCGCCAGCAGCCCTACTAGCACAGATACGCAGTATTTT.

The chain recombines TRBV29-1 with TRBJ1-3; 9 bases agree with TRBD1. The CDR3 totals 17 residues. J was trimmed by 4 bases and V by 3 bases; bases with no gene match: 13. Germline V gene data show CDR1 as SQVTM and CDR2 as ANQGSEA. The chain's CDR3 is CSVDFGQGSSAGNTIYF. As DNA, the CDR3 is TGCAGCGTTGATTTCGGACAGGGGAGTTCAGCCGGAAACACCATATATTTT.

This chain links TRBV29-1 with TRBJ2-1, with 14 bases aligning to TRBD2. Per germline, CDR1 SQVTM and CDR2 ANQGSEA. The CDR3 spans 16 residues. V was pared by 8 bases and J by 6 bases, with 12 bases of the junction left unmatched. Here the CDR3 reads CSTQGTSGRNGNEQFF. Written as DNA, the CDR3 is TGCAGCACCCAAGGGACTAGCGGGAGAAACGGCAATGAGCAGTTCTTC.

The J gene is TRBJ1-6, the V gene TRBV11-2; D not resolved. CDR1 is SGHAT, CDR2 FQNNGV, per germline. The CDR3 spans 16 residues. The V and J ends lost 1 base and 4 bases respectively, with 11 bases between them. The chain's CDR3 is CASSLASWRYNSPLHF. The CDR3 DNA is TGTGCCAGCAGCTTAGCGTCGTGGCGGTATAATTCACCCCTCCACTTT.

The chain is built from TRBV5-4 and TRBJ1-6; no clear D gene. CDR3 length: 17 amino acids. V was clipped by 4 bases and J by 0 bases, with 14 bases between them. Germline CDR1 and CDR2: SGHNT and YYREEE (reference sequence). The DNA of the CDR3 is TGTGCCAGCAGCGGAGGACGGACGGCCTCCTATAATTCACCCCTCCACTTT. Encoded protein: CASSGGRTASYNSPLHF.

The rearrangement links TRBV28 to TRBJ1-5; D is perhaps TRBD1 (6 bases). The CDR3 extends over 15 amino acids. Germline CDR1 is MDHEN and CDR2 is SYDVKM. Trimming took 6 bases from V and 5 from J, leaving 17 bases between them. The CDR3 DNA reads TGTGCCAGCAGGAACTGGCAGGGGTCAGATCAGCCCCAGCATTTT. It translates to CASRNWQGSDQPQHF.

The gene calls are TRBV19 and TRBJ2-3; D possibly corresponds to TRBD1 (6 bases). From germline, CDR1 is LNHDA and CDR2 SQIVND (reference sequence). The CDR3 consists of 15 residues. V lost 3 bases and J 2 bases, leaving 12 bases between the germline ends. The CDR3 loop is CASSITGYNTDTQYF. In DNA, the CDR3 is TGTGCCAGTAGTATTACAGGGTACAACACAGATACGCAGTATTTT.

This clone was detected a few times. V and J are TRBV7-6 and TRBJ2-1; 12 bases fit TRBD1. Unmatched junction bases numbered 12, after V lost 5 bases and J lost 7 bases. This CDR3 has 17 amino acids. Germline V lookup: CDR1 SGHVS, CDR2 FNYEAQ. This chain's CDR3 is CASSPTLGQGARNEQFF. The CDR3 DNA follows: TGTGCCAGCAGCCCAACCTTGGGACAGGGGGCGAGGAATGAGCAGTTCTTC.

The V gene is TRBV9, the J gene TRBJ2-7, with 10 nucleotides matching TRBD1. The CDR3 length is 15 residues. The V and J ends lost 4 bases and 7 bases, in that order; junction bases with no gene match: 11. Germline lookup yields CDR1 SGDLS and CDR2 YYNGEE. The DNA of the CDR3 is TGTGCCAGCAGCCAAAACCACCGGACAGGGGGGGAGCAGTACTTC. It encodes CASSQNHRTGGEQYF.

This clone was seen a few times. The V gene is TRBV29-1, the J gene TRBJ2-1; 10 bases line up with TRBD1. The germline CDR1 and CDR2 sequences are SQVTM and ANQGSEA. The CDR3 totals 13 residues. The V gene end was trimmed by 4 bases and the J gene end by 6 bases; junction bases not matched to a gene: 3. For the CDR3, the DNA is TGCAGCGTTGCCGGACAGGGGGTCAATGAGCAGTTCTTC. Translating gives CSVAGQGVNEQFF.

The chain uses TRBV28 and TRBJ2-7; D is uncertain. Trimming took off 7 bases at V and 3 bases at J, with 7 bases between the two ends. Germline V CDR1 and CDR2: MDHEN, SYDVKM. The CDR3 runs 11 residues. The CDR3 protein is CASTFGYEQYF. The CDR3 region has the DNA TGTGCCAGCACCTTCGGCTACGAGCAGTACTTC.

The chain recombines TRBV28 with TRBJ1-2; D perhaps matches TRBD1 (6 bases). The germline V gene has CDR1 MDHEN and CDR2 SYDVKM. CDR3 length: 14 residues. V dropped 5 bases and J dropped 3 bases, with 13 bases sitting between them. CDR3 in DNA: TGTGCCAGCAGTCGAAACCCAGGGGACTATGGCTACACCTTC. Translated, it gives CASSRNPGDYGYTF.

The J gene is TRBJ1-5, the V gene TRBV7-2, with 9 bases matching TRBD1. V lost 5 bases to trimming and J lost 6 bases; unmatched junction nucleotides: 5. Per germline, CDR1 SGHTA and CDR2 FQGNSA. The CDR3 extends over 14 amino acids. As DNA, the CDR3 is TGTGCCAGCAGCCTCACAGGGGGCCCTCAGCCCCAGCATTTT. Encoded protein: CASSLTGGPQPQHF.

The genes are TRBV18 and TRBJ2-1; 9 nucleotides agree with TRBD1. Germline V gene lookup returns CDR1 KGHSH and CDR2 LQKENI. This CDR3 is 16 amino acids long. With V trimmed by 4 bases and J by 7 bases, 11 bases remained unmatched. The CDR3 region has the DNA TGTGCCAGCTCACATGGACCCGGGACAGGGCGAAATGAGCAGTTCTTC. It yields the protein CASSHGPGTGRNEQFF.

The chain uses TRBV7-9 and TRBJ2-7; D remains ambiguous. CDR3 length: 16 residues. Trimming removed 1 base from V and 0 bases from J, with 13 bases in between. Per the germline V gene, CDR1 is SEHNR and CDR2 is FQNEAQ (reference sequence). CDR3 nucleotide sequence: TGTGCCAGCAGCTTAGGCTCGATATCTACCTCCTACGAGCAGTACTTC. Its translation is CASSLGSISTSYEQYF.

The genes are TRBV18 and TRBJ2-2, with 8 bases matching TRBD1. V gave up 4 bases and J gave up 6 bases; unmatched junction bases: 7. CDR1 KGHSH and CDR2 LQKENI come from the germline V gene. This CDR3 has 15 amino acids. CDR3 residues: CASSRRQGISGELFF. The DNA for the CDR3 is TGTGCCAGCTCACGAAGACAGGGGATTTCCGGGGAGCTGTTTTTT.

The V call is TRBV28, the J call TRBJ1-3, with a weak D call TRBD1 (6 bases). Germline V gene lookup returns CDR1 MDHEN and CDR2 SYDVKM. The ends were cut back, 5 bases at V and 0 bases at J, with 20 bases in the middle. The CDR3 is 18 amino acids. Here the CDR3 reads CASSTTGRGEPSGNTIYF. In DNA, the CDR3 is TGTGCCAGCAGTACTACAGGGAGAGGGGAACCCTCTGGAAACACCATATATTTT.

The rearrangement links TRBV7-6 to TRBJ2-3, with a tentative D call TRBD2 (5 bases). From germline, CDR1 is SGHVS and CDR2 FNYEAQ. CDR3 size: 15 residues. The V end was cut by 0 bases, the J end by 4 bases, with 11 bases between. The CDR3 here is CASSLAGDGADTQYF. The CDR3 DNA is TGTGCCAGCAGCTTAGCGGGAGATGGAGCAGATACGCAGTATTTT. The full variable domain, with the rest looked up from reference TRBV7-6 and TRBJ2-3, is GAGVSQSPRYKVTKRGQDVALRCDPISGHVSLYWYRQALGQGPEFLTYFNYEAQQDKSGLPNDRFSAERPEGSISTLTIQRTEQRDSAMYRCASSLAGDGADTQYFGPGTRLTVL.

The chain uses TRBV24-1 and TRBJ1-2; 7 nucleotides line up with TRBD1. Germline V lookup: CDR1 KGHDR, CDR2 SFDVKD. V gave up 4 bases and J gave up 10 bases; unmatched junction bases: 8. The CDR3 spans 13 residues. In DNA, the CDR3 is TGTGCCACCAGTGACCCCCGGACAGGAAACTACACCTTC. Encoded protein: CATSDPRTGNYTF.

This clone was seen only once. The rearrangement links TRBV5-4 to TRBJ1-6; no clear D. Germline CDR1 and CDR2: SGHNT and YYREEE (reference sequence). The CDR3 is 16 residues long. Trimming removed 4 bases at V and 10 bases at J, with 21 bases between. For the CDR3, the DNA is TGTGCCAGCAGCCTGTATACGACTGTCGCCGACTCACCCCTCCACTTT. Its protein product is CASSLYTTVADSPLHF.

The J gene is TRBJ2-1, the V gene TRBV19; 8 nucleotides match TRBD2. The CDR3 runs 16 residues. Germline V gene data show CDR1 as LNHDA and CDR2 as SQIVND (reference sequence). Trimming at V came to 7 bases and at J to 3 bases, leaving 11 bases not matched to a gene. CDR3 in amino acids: CASNLRGGGRYNEQFF. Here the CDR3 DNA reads TGTGCCAGTAACCTACGGGGGGGAGGCCGCTACAATGAGCAGTTCTTC.